This T cell receptor (beta chain) was identified in a study of blood T cells in healthy people across ages. Study details: About one barcoded beta molecule per two T cells was the capture yield of template switching.

Around 10 milliliters of peripheral blood were drawn from each donor. Isolation yielded PBMCs, at least 7 million per sample, in every case. The V and J ends lost 6 bases and 7 bases respectively, with 13 bases between them. Germline values: CDR1 MDHEN, CDR2 SYDVKM. The CDR3 extends over 12 amino acids. A second PCR, run for about 6 to 11 cycles, used a sample-barcoded 5' primer plus a J-beta primer mix. TCRdb recomputed calls from the 5' RACE reads with MiXCR, one row per CDR3 protein. The table lists about 830,000 distinct CDR3 sequences, 60% to 80% of them singletons, with 25% to 30% in the top ten.

The genes are TRBV28 and TRBJ2-7; D possibly corresponds to TRBD1 (5 bases). The sample taken for sequencing was blood. This sequence originates from a man aged 25-45 years in good health. The CDR3 spells CASSPDRPEQYF. CDR3 nucleotides: TGTGCCAGCAGCCCCGACAGACCGGAGCAGTACTTC.